These 12 T cell receptor beta chains originate from one sample sequenced in a study of graft-versus-host responses after intestinal transplantation. Their antigen targets remain unknown. Here immunoSEQ multiplex PCR was the method, and the copy in TCRdb shows in-frame clones only, minus some. The table has 90,000 to 120,000 clones, over 80% seen once. The sample in question was unstimulated CD4+ T cells sorted from spleen or lymph node cells, obtained before transplant. The receptor source for this set is a human donor who was the organ donor for an intestinal transplant.

The chain has TRBV4-1 and TRBJ1-1, with 7 nucleotides matching TRBD1. CDR1 MGHRA and CDR2 YSYEKL come from the germline V gene. The CDR3 loop spans 13 amino acids. Unmatched junction bases numbered 3, after V lost 2 bases and J lost 6 bases. The CDR3 DNA is TGCGCCAGCAGCCAACTACAGGGGCCTGAAGCTTTCTTT. This codes for CASSQLQGPEAFF.

A few counts support this clone. The rearrangement links TRBV10-2 to TRBJ2-7, with TRBD2 as a possible D gene (6 bases). Trimming left V 6 bases short and J 5 bases short, with 11 bases between. The CDR3 sequence is 12 residues long. Germline V CDR1 and CDR2: WSHSY, SAAADI. CDR3 coding DNA: TGCGCCAGCAGGGGCGGGATGAACGAGCAGTACTTC. Protein: CASRGGMNEQYF.

This chain uses TRBV28 with TRBJ1-1; TRBD1 is a possible D gene (6 bases). V was shortened by 7 bases and J by 0 bases, with 15 bases between the two germline ends. CDR1 MDHEN and CDR2 SYDVKM come from the germline V gene. This CDR3 contains 15 residues. For the CDR3, the DNA is TGTGCCAGCAACACAGGGAGCACCATGAACACTGAAGCTTTCTTT. It specifies CASNTGSTMNTEAFF.

The chain uses TRBV11-2 and TRBJ1-5, with TRBD1 as a possible D gene (5 bases). The V and J ends lost 2 bases and 8 bases respectively, with 16 bases between them. The CDR3 length is 15 residues. Looked up from germline, CDR1 is SGHAT and CDR2 is FQNNGV. The CDR3 sequence: CASSLRQGQGEPQHF. CDR3 nucleotides: TGTGCCAGCAGCTTACGCCAGGGCCAAGGAGAGCCCCAGCATTTT.

V usage is TRBV15 and J usage is TRBJ1-3; D is uncertain. Germline V gene lookup returns CDR1 LNHNV and CDR2 YYDKDF (reference sequence). CDR3 length: 14 residues. V was clipped by 1 base and J by 0 bases, with 4 bases between them. The CDR3 reads CATSRAGSGNTIYF. The CDR3 DNA reads TGTGCCACCAGCAGAGCTGGCTCTGGAAACACCATATATTTT.

The chain recombines TRBV7-6 with TRBJ2-5, with 9 bases that match TRBD2. This CDR3 comprises 17 residues. Trimming at V came to 2 bases and at J to 5 bases, leaving 12 bases not matched to a gene. Germline-derived CDR1 and CDR2 are SGHVS and FNYEAQ. In DNA form, the CDR3 reads TGTGCCAGCAGCTTATTTGGCGGGGGGGCCTTTGGGGAGACCCAGTACTTC. It is translated as CASSLFGGGAFGETQYF.

V and J are TRBV18 and TRBJ2-3, with a tentative D call TRBD1 (5 bases). This CDR3 spans 13 amino acids. The V gene lost 2 bases and the J gene lost 6 bases, with 9 bases spanning the gap. Per the germline V gene, CDR1 is KGHSH and CDR2 is LQKENI. The CDR3 here is CASSPGRADTQYF. For the CDR3, the DNA is TGTGCCAGCTCACCAGGCAGGGCGGATACGCAGTATTTT.

J is TRBJ1-2 and V is TRBV5-1; maybe TRBD1 (5 bases). Germline V gene data show CDR1 as SGHRS and CDR2 as YFSETQ. Trimming left V 3 bases short and J 8 bases short, with 20 bases between. CDR3 length: 15 residues. CDR3 loop: CASSSSYGQGIGYTF. The CDR3 DNA sequence: TGCGCCAGCAGCTCGTCCTATGGGCAGGGAATCGGCTACACCTTC. Filled out from reference TRBV5-1 and TRBJ1-2, the complete variable domain reads KAGVTQTPRYLIKTRGQQVTLSCSPISGHRSVSWYQQTPGQGLQFLFEYFSETQRNKGNFPGRFSGRQFSNSRSEMNVSTLELGDSALYLCASSSSYGQGIGYTFGSGTRLTVV.

This chain uses TRBV6-5 with TRBJ1-2, with 8 bases matching TRBD1. In germline, CDR1 is MNHEY, CDR2 SVGAGI. This CDR3 has 13 residues. Trimming at V came to 0 bases and at J to 8 bases, leaving 2 bases not matched to a gene. CDR3 amino acids: CASSYSRGQGYTF. The DNA of the CDR3 is TGTGCCAGCAGTTACTCCAGGGGGCAAGGCTACACCTTC.

The chain is built from TRBV4-2 and TRBJ1-2; D uncertain. Germline V CDR1 and CDR2: LGHNA, YNFKEQ. Trimming cost V 0 bases and J 4 bases, with 3 bases left between them. The length of the CDR3 is 12 residues. CDR3 sequence: CASSQDGYGYTF. Here the CDR3 DNA reads TGTGCCAGCAGCCAAGATGGCTATGGCTACACCTTC.

This clone was counted between two and nine times. The chain combines TRBV7-2 with TRBJ2-7, with 8 nucleotides matching TRBD2. This CDR3 is 16 amino acids long. Per germline, CDR1 SGHTA and CDR2 FQGNSA. V dropped 5 bases and J dropped 2; count of bases not matched to a gene: 11. DNA of the CDR3: TGTGCCAGCAGCCTACGGGGGGGCCTGATGACCTACGAGCAGTACTTC. It encodes CASSLRGGLMTYEQYF.

This chain links TRBV11-2 with TRBJ1-5; tentatively, D is TRBD1 (6 bases). The ends were cut back, 5 bases at V and 5 bases at J, with 13 bases in the middle. The germline V gene encodes CDR1 SGHAT and CDR2 FQNNGV. CDR3 size: 14 residues. In DNA, the CDR3 is TGTGCCAGCAGCCCTCGGGACAATTATCAGCCCCAGCATTTT. Its translation is CASSPRDNYQPQHF.